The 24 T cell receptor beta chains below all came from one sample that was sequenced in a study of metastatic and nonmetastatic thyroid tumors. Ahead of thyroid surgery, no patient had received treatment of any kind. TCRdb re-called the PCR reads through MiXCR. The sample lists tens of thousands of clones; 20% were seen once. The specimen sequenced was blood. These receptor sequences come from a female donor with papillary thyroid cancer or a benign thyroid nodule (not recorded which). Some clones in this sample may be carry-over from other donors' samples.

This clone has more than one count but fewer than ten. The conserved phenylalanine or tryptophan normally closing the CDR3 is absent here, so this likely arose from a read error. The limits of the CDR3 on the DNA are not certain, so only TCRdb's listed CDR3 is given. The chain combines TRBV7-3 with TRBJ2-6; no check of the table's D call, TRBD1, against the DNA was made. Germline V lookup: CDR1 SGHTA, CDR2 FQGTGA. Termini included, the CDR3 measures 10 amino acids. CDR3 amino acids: CASSFPRPGQ.

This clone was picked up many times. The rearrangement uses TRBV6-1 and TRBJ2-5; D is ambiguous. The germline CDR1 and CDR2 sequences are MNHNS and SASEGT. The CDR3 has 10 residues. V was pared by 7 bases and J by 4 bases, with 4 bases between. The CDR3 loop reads CASKLETQYF. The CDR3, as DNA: TGTGCCAGCAAGTTAGAGACCCAGTACTTC.

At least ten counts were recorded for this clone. CDR3 loop: CASSGSGGTGGYEQYF. The DNA for the CDR3 is TGTGCCAGCAGCGGGTCCGGGGGGACAGGGGGATACGAGCAGTACTTC. The chain recombines TRBV9 with TRBJ2-7; 11 nucleotides agree with TRBD1. Germline lookup yields CDR1 SGDLS and CDR2 YYNGEE. The CDR3 sequence is 16 residues long. With V trimmed by 3 bases and J by 4 bases, 9 bases remained unmatched.

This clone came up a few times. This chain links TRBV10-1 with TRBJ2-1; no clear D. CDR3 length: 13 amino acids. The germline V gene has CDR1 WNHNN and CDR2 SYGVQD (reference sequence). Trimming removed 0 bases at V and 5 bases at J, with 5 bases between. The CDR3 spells CASSESPNNEQFF. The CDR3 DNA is TGCGCCAGCAGTGAGTCCCCCAACAATGAGCAGTTCTTC.

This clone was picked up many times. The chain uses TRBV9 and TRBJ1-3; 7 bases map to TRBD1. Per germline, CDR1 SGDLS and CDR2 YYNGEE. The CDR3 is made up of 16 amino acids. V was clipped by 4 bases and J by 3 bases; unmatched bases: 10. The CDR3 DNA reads TGTGCCAGCAGCCCCCTCCCCAGGGGGGTTGGAAACACCATATATTTT. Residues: CASSPLPRGVGNTIYF.

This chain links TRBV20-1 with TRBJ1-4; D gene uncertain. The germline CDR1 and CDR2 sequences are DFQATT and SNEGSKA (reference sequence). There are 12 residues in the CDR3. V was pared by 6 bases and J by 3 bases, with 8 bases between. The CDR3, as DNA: TGCAGTGCGCAACGGCCTAATGAAAAACTGTTTTTT. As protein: CSAQRPNEKLFF.

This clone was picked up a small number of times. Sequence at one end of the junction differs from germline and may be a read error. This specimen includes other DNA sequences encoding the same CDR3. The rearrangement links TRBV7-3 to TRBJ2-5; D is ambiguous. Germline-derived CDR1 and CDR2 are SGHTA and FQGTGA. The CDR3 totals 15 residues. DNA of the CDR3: TGTGCCAGCAGCCTAACGGGTGGGTTAGAAGAGACCCAGTACTTC. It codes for CASSLTGGLEETQYF.

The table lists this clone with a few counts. The CDR3 region is CASRGIASGARYAGELFF. The CDR3, as DNA: TGTGCCAGTCGGGGGATCGCTAGCGGGGCACGTTACGCCGGGGAGCTGTTTTTT. The V call is TRBV6-2 or TRBV6-3, the J call TRBJ2-2; 9 positions match TRBD2. The CDR3 is 18 residues long. Germline lookup yields CDR1 MNHEY and CDR2 SVGEGT. J lost 6 bases, V lost 9 bases, and 20 bases had no gene match.

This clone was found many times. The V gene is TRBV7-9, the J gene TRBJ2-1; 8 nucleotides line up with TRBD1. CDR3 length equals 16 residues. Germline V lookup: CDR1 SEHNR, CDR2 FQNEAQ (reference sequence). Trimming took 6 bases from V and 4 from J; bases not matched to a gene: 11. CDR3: CASSTIPGQVYNEQFF. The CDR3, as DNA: TGTGCCAGCAGTACTATTCCGGGACAGGTGTACAATGAGCAGTTCTTC.

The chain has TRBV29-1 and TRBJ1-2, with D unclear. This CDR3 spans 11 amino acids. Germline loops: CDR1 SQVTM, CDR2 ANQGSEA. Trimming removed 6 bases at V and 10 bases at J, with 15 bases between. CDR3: CSVTTGIDYTF. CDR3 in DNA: TGCAGCGTGACTACCGGGATCGACTACACCTTC.

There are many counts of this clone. The CDR3 here is CASSPYAGYTGELFF. The CDR3 coding sequence is TGTGCCAGCAGTCCCTATGCTGGATACACCGGGGAGCTGTTTTTT. This chain links TRBV12-3 or TRBV12-4 with TRBJ2-2; the D is unclear. CDR3 size: 15 residues. Trimming pared 5 bases from V and 3 bases from J, leaving 13 bases between.

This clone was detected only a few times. CDR3 amino acids: CSVYPGQGPGYTF. CDR3 nucleotides: TGCAGCGTTTACCCGGGACAGGGTCCTGGCTACACCTTC. This chain links TRBV29-1 with TRBJ1-2, with TRBD1 matching over 9 bases. V lost 5 bases and J lost 7; bases outside the gene matches: 8. Germline V CDR1 and CDR2: SQVTM, ANQGSEA. The CDR3 covers 13 residues.

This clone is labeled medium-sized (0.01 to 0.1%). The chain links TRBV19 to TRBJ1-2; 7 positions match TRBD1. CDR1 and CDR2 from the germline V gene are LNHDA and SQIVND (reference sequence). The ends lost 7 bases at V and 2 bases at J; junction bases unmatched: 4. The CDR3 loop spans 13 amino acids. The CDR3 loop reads CASMGRGNYGYTF. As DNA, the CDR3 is TGTGCCAGTATGGGCAGGGGGAACTATGGCTACACCTTC.

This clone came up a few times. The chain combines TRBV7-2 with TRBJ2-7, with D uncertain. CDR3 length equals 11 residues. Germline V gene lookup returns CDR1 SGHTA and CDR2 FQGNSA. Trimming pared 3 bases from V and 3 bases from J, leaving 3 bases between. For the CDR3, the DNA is TGTGCCAGCAGCTTGTACTACGAGCAGTACTTC. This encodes CASSLYYEQYF.

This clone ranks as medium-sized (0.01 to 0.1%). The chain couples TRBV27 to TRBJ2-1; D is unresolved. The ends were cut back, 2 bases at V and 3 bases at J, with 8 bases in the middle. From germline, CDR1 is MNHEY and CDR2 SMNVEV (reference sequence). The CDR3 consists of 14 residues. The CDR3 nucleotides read TGTGCCAGCAGTTTAGGGCTATACTACAATGAGCAGTTCTTC. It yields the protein CASSLGLYYNEQFF.

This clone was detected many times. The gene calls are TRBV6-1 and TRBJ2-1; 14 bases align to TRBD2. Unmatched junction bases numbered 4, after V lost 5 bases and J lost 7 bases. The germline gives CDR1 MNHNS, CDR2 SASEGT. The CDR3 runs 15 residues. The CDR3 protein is CASSSGTSGRNEQFF. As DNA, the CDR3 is TGTGCCAGCAGTTCCGGGACTAGCGGGAGAAATGAGCAGTTCTTC.

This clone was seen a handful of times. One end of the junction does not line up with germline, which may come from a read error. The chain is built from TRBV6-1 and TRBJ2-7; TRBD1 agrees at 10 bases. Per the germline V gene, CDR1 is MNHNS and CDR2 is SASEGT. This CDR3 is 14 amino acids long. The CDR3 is CVSRGQGKTYEQYF. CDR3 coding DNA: TGTGTCAGCAGGGGACAGGGGAAAACCTACGAGCAGTACTTC.

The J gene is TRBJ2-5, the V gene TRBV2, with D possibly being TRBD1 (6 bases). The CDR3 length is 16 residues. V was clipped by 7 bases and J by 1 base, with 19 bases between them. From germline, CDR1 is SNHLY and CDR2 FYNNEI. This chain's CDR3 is CASTTGQRKFQETQYF. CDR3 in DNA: TGTGCCAGCACTACAGGGCAAAGGAAATTCCAAGAGACCCAGTACTTC.

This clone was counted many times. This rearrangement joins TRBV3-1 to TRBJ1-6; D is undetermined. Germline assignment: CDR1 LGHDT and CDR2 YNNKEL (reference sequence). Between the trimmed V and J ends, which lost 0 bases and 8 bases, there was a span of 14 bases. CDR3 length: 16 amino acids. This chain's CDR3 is CASSQDLSAWDSPLHF. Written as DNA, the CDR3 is TGTGCCAGCAGCCAAGACCTATCAGCCTGGGATTCACCCCTCCACTTT.

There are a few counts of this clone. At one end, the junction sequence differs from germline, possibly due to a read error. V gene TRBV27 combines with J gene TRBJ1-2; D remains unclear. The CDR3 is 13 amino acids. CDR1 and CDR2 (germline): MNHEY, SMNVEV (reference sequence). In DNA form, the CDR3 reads TGTGCCATCAGTTTTTGGGCCGAGGAGGGCTACACCTTC. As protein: CAISFWAEEGYTF.

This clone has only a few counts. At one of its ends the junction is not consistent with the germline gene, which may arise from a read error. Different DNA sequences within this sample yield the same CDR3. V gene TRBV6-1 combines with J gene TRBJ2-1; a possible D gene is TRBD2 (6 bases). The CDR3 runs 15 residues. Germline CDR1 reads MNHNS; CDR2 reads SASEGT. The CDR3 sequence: CASSEEVAAYNEQFF. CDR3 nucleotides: TGTGCCAGCAGCGAAGAAGTAGCGGCCTACAATGAGCAGTTCTTC.

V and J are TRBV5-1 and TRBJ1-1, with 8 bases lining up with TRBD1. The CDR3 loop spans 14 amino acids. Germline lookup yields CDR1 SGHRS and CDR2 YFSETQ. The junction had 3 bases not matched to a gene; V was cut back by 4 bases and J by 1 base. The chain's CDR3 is CASSIGTGNTEAFF. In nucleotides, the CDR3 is TGCGCCAGCAGCATCGGGACAGGGAACACTGAAGCTTTCTTT.

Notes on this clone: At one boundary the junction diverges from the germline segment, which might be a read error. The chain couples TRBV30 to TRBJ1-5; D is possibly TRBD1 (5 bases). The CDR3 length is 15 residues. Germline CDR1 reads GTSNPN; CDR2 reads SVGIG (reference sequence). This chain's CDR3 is CAFHNPGAWDQAQHF. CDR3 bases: TGTGCCTTTCACAATCCCGGGGCCTGGGATCAGGCCCAGCATTTT.

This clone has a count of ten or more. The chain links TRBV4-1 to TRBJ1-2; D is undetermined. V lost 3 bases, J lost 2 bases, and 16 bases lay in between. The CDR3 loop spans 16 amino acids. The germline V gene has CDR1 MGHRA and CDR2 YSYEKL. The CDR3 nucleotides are TGCGCCAGCAGCCAGGGGAGGACGGGAGAAAACTATGGCTACACCTTC. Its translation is CASSQGRTGENYGYTF.